The 32 T cell receptor beta chains below all came from one sample that was sequenced in a study of identical twins. TCRdb re-analysed the 5' RACE reads in MiXCR, keeping a single row per CDR3 protein. The sample contains 200,000 to 300,000 distinct CDR3 sequences, about 12% of which appear only once. The sample was also reused in another study, on yellow fever vaccine responses in identical twins.

The sequencing sample was made of memory (CD45RO+) T cells sorted from blood. Every receptor here comes from a woman between 18 and 29 years old in good health.

The sample holds many counts of this clonotype. One end of the junction is discordant with germline, which a read error may explain. V is TRBV12-3 or TRBV12-4 and J is TRBJ2-1; 14 bases agree with TRBD2. This CDR3 region has 13 residues. CDR3 DNA: TGTGCCAGCAGGGGGACTAGCGGGGGTGAGGAGTTCTTC. It translates to CASRGTSGGEEFF.

This clonotype was counted a few times. The chain is built from TRBV18 and TRBJ2-3, with TRBD2 as a possible D gene (7 bases). The germline V and J ends were trimmed by 2 bases and 6 bases, with 12 bases remaining between them. The germline V gene encodes CDR1 KGHSH and CDR2 LQKENI. This CDR3 spans 14 amino acids. The CDR3 DNA is TGTGCCAGCTCACCAACGGGGGGCTGGGATACGCAGTATTTT. Translated: CASSPTGGWDTQYF.

The sample holds one count of this clonotype. The chain couples TRBV3-1 to TRBJ2-7; no clear D. Germline loops: CDR1 LGHDT, CDR2 YNNKEL (reference sequence). V dropped 0 bases and J dropped 3 bases, with 6 bases sitting between them. The CDR3 spans 13 residues. This CDR3 reads CASSQDLFYEQYF. For the CDR3, the DNA is TGTGCCAGCAGCCAAGATTTATTCTACGAGCAGTACTTC.

The V and J genes are TRBV2 and TRBJ2-7; no reliable D call. Trimming shortened V by 2 bases and J by 0 bases, and 11 bases separated the two germline ends. Germline V CDR1 and CDR2: SNHLY, FYNNEI. This CDR3 spans 15 amino acids. CDR3 protein: CASSEPGFVSYEQYF. The CDR3 region has the DNA TGTGCCAGCAGTGAACCCGGGTTTGTCTCCTACGAGCAGTACTTC.

Only a few counts were recorded for this clonotype. The rearrangement uses TRBV12-3 or TRBV12-4 and TRBJ2-1, with D possibly TRBD1 on 6 matching bases. The CDR3 is 14 amino acids. The germline V and J ends were trimmed by 7 bases and 3 bases, with 13 bases remaining between them. CDR3 region: CASTRQANYNEQFF. For the CDR3, the DNA is TGTGCCAGCACCCGACAGGCTAACTACAATGAGCAGTTCTTC.

This clonotype has more than one count but fewer than ten. The genes are TRBV6-6 and TRBJ1-6; D is undetermined. The CDR3 is made up of 13 amino acids. V was trimmed by 6 bases and J by 7 bases, leaving 10 bases between them. Germline V gene lookup returns CDR1 MNHNY and CDR2 SVGAGI (reference sequence). The CDR3 reads CASSSSPNSPLHF. CDR3 sequence (DNA): TGTGCCAGCAGCTCCAGTCCGAATTCACCCCTCCACTTT.

The genes are TRBV7-2 and TRBJ1-5, with D maybe TRBD1 (5 bases). Trimming shortened V by 3 bases and J by 10 bases, and 19 bases separated the two germline ends. The CDR3 consists of 15 residues. Looked up from germline, CDR1 is SGHTA and CDR2 is FQGNSA. CDR3 protein: CASSFGGAEGEPQHF. The DNA of the CDR3 is TGTGCCAGCAGCTTCGGTGGGGCAGAGGGCGAACCCCAGCATTTT.

This clonotype was counted between two and nine times. The chain couples TRBV9 to TRBJ2-1; 12 bases line up with TRBD2. The length of the CDR3 is 15 residues. Germline-derived CDR1 and CDR2 are SGDLS and YYNGEE. V lost 0 bases and J lost 10; bases outside the gene matches: 5. The CDR3 loop is CASSVATGLAGEQFF. The CDR3 DNA sequence: TGTGCCAGCAGCGTAGCTACGGGACTAGCGGGCGAGCAGTTCTTC.

V gene TRBV19 combines with J gene TRBJ2-7, with a weak D call TRBD1 (7 bases). This CDR3 region has 15 residues. Germline V gives CDR1 LNHDA, CDR2 SQIVND (reference sequence). V was cut by 4 bases and J by 3 bases, with 16 bases left in between. This CDR3 is CASSTTSGGSYEQYF. CDR3 in DNA: TGTGCCAGTAGTACGACCTCAGGGGGGAGCTACGAGCAGTACTTC.

CDR3 protein: CASSLTGPGHTEAFF. The CDR3 DNA is TGTGCCAGCAGTTTAACCGGCCCGGGGCACACTGAAGCTTTCTTT. The chain has TRBV28 and TRBJ1-1; D is possibly TRBD1 (5 bases). Trimming left V 2 bases short and J 3 bases short, with 13 bases between. The CDR3 loop spans 15 amino acids. From germline, CDR1 is MDHEN and CDR2 SYDVKM.

This chain joins TRBV7-9 and TRBJ2-7; D gene ambiguous. The CDR3 consists of 12 residues. Germline values: CDR1 SEHNR, CDR2 FQNEAQ (reference sequence). The ends were cut back, 4 bases at V and 4 bases at J, with 8 bases in the middle. The CDR3 DNA sequence: TGTGCCAGCAGCTATGGTATTTACGAGCAGTACTTC. It specifies CASSYGIYEQYF.

This sequence joins TRBV7-2 and TRBJ2-3; 10 positions match TRBD2. Germline CDR1 reads SGHTA; CDR2 reads FQGNSA. Trimming cost V 7 bases and J 3 bases; bases outside gene matches: 4. The CDR3 totals 14 residues. For the CDR3, the DNA is TGTGCCAGCAAAAAAGCGGGGGGGACAGATACGCAGTATTTT. Residues: CASKKAGGTDTQYF.

This clonotype was recorded many times. The chain couples TRBV28 to TRBJ2-1; 9 positions agree with TRBD1. Trimming cost V 3 bases and J 1 base; bases outside gene matches: 10. Germline CDR1 and CDR2: MDHEN and SYDVKM. The CDR3 is 18 amino acids. CDR3 DNA: TGTGCCAGCAGTTTCCTGACAGGGGGTTTGGAATCCTACAATGAGCAGTTCTTC. This codes for CASSFLTGGLESYNEQFF.

CDR3 DNA: TGTGCCAGCAGCCCCATTAAGGGGAACTATGGCTACACCTTC. Translation: CASSPIKGNYGYTF. The chain couples TRBV3-1 to TRBJ1-2, with D possibly matching TRBD1 (5 bases). The CDR3 spans 14 residues. Germline assignment: CDR1 LGHDT and CDR2 YNNKEL (reference sequence). The V end lost 4 bases, the J end lost 2 bases, and 11 bases lay between the germline ends.

The V gene is TRBV20-1, the J gene TRBJ1-2; 9 nucleotides agree with TRBD1. Germline CDR1 DFQATT, CDR2 SNEGSKA (reference sequence). Unmatched junction bases numbered 9, after V lost 5 bases and J lost 8 bases. This CDR3 comprises 13 residues. This chain's CDR3 is CSAPQTGGGGYTF. CDR3 nucleotides: TGCAGTGCTCCCCAGACAGGGGGAGGGGGCTACACCTTC.

The chain links TRBV4-2 to TRBJ2-2; 9 nucleotides agree with TRBD1. Losses at the gene ends were 0 bases for V and 1 base for J; bases not matched to a gene: 3. CDR1 is LGHNA, CDR2 YNFKEQ, per germline. The CDR3 is 17 amino acids. The CDR3 nucleotides read TGTGCCAGCAGCCAAGAGGCGACAGGGGGGAACACCGGGGAGCTGTTTTTT. Translating gives CASSQEATGGNTGELFF.

This clonotype was recorded at least ten times. The chain carries TRBV16 and TRBJ2-7; 9 positions match TRBD1. CDR3 length: 15 amino acids. V dropped 4 bases and J dropped 4; count of bases not matched to a gene: 8. The germline V gene encodes CDR1 KGHSY and CDR2 FQNENV. The CDR3 is CASSPRFGQGYEQYF. The DNA of the CDR3 is TGTGCCAGCAGCCCCCGATTTGGACAGGGGTACGAGCAGTACTTC.

The V and J genes are TRBV5-5 and TRBJ2-5; D may be TRBD1 or TRBD2 (7 bases each). Per germline, CDR1 SGHKS and CDR2 YYEKEE (reference sequence). CDR3 length: 18 amino acids. V was pared by 1 base and J by 4 bases, with 23 bases between. The DNA of the CDR3 is TGTGCCAGCAGCTTGTTGCCTCTCACCAGGGGGGGAGGAGAGACCCAGTACTTC. Translating gives CASSLLPLTRGGGETQYF.

This clonotype was recorded a few times. The chain recombines TRBV9 with TRBJ2-5; 7 bases align to TRBD1. Trimming took 7 bases from V and 4 from J; bases not matched to a gene: 7. From germline, CDR1 is SGDLS and CDR2 YYNGEE. There are 13 residues in the CDR3. CDR3 loop: CASEGGRGETQYF. CDR3 nucleotide sequence: TGTGCCAGCGAAGGGGGCCGAGGAGAGACCCAGTACTTC.

The table lists this clonotype with many counts. The V and J genes are TRBV24-1 and TRBJ2-2; D is undetermined. The germline V gene encodes CDR1 KGHDR and CDR2 SFDVKD. This CDR3 has 11 residues. Trimming left V 1 base short and J 8 bases short, with 1 base between. The CDR3 spells CATSDFGELFF. CDR3 DNA sequence: TGTGCCACCAGTGATTTTGGGGAGCTGTTTTTT.

In its sample, this clonotype was seen once. The gene calls are TRBV12-3 or TRBV12-4 and TRBJ2-3, with TRBD2 matching over 14 bases. This CDR3 region has 16 residues. J lost 4 bases, V lost 6 bases, and 6 bases had no gene match. CDR3 DNA sequence: TGTGCCAGCAGAAAGACTAGCGGGAGGGCCGCAGATACGCAGTATTTT. Translation gives CASRKTSGRAADTQYF.

The chain joins TRBV27 to TRBJ2-7; 7 positions match TRBD2. The length of the CDR3 is 12 residues. Germline values: CDR1 MNHEY, CDR2 SMNVEV (reference sequence). The ends lost 5 bases at V and 7 bases at J; junction bases unmatched: 5. The CDR3 nucleotides read TGTGCCAGCAGTACGGGAGCGGGAGAGCAGTACTTC. Translated: CASSTGAGEQYF.

This clonotype was recorded only once. The genes are TRBV7-8 and TRBJ2-1; TRBD2 matches at 16 bases. CDR3 size: 17 residues. CDR1 and CDR2 from the germline V gene are SGHVS and FQNEAQ. J lost 5 bases, V lost 5 bases, and 6 bases had no gene match. CDR3 nucleotide sequence: TGTGCCAGCAGCCGGGGACTAGCGGGAGGGTTTAACAATGAGCAGTTCTTC. Amino acid sequence: CASSRGLAGGFNNEQFF.

There are a few counts of this clonotype. This chain connects TRBV10-2 to TRBJ2-5; tentative D call: TRBD1 (6 bases). Germline CDR1 and CDR2: WSHSY and SAAADI. Trimming removed 8 bases at V and 0 bases at J, with 13 bases between. This CDR3 has 14 amino acids. For the CDR3, the DNA is TGCGCCAGCGACCAGGGGATGTACCAAGAGACCCAGTACTTC. Its translation: CASDQGMYQETQYF.

The V and J genes are TRBV11-2 and TRBJ2-7; 7 bases line up with TRBD1. With 2 bases clipped from V and 9 bases from J, the junction kept 1 base outside the gene matches. The CDR3 extends over 11 amino acids. Germline V CDR1 and CDR2: SGHAT, FQNNGV. CDR3 coding DNA: TGTGCCAGCAGCTTACAGGGGGTGCAGTACTTC. Protein: CASSLQGVQYF.

This clonotype was seen only a few times. The chain employs TRBV28 and TRBJ2-2; 8 bases agree with TRBD1. CDR3 size: 15 residues. The ends lost 6 bases at V and 4 bases at J; junction bases unmatched: 7. Per germline, CDR1 MDHEN and CDR2 SYDVKM. This chain's CDR3 is CASSPFGQGTGELFF. As DNA, the CDR3 is TGTGCCAGCAGCCCATTTGGACAGGGCACCGGGGAGCTGTTTTTT.

This clonotype was seen only a few times. The V gene is TRBV29-1, the J gene TRBJ2-1, with 11 bases identical to TRBD2. The CDR3 is made up of 19 amino acids. Germline V lookup: CDR1 SQVTM, CDR2 ANQGSEA. V was clipped by 3 bases and J by 7 bases; unmatched bases: 20. The CDR3 DNA is TGCAGCGTTGAGGAGGGGTCGGGGCCTAGCGGGAGGAAGTCTAATGAGCAGTTCTTC. Protein sequence: CSVEEGSGPSGRKSNEQFF.

This clonotype was observed at least ten times. The rearrangement uses TRBV20-1 and TRBJ2-3; 9 bases match TRBD2. Germline assignment: CDR1 DFQATT and CDR2 SNEGSKA (reference sequence). The CDR3 sequence is 18 residues long. The V and J ends lost 0 bases and 6 bases, in that order; junction bases with no gene match: 16. CDR3 DNA sequence: TGCAGTGCTAGAGATCAGGAGGTAGCGGGAGAGGGAGGGGATACGCAGTATTTT. It codes for CSARDQEVAGEGGDTQYF.

This clonotype was picked up a small number of times. The J gene is TRBJ1-4, the V gene TRBV7-9, with D tentatively TRBD1 (6 bases). Deletions cut 5 bases from V and 5 bases from J, with 12 bases between. This CDR3 has 14 residues. Germline V gene lookup returns CDR1 SEHNR and CDR2 FQNEAQ (reference sequence). As DNA, the CDR3 is TGTGCCAGCAGCCCATGGCAGGGGAATGAAAAACTGTTTTTT. Protein: CASSPWQGNEKLFF. The full variable domain, rest sourced from reference TRBV7-9 and TRBJ1-4, is DTGVSQNPRHKITKRGQNVTFRCDPISEHNRLYWYRQTLGQGPEFLTYFQNEAQLEKSRLLSDRFSAERPKGSFSTLEIQRTEQGDSAMYLCASSPWQGNEKLFFGSGTQLSVL.

There are many counts of this clonotype. The V gene is TRBV12-3 or TRBV12-4, the J gene TRBJ2-3; tentative D call: TRBD2 (7 bases). The CDR3 has 17 residues. The V gene lost 6 bases and the J gene lost 7 bases, with 26 bases spanning the gap. The CDR3 here is CASSSTVRGGGRNTQYF. CDR3 nucleotide sequence: TGTGCCAGCAGCTCGACAGTCCGAGGGGGGGGGCGGAATACGCAGTATTTT.

This clonotype has at least ten counts. The gene calls are TRBV12-3 or TRBV12-4 and TRBJ1-5, with TRBD1 as a possible D gene (6 bases). This CDR3 is 17 amino acids long. V lost 5 bases and J lost 1, with 18 bases in between. CDR3 nucleotide sequence: TGTGCCAGCAGTCCGCCCGGGACAACCTTCAGCAATCAGCCCCAGCATTTT. It yields the protein CASSPPGTTFSNQPQHF.

Remarks on this clonotype: An end of the junction differs from the germline gene, which may be a read error. This sequence joins TRBV10-3 and TRBJ2-3, with D possibly being TRBD2 (6 bases). Per germline, CDR1 ENHRY and CDR2 SYGVKD. The CDR3 loop spans 12 amino acids. CDR3 loop: CAISEGTALWGF. The DNA for the CDR3 is TGTGCCATCAGCGAAGGGACTGCTCTATGGGGCTTT.